What follows are 10 T cell receptor beta chains derived from one specimen sequenced in a study of T cell clonality in common variable immunodeficiency. Findings of the study overall: In common variable immunodeficiency, TCR beta chains reportedly carried fewer deletions and N-nucleotide insertions.

Using immunoSEQ multiplex PCR, the repertoire was profiled, and TCRdb retains in-frame clones only, with some absent. The sample gives about 26,000 clones, none seen only once, and the top ten clones hold more than 3.5%. Their recognized antigens are unknown. The sample taken for sequencing was peripheral blood mononuclear cells. All receptors derive from a human donor with common variable immunodeficiency.

The CDR3 sequence is CASSSGLADNEQFF. CDR3 DNA (partial): TGTGCCAGCAGCTCGGGACTAGCGGACAATGAG. The chain carries TRBV7-9 and TRBJ2-1; TRBD2 matches at 11 bases. The read halts 3 residues ahead of the CDR3 end, with the missing end drawn from the germline J gene. The junction had 1 base not matched to a gene; V was cut back by 4 bases and J by 5 bases. CDR1 is SEHNR and CDR2 is FQNEAQ in the germline V gene (reference sequence). This CDR3 is built from 14 residues.

The table lists this clone with many counts. The CDR3 extends 3 residues past the end of the read, so its final part is completed from the germline J gene. V is TRBV11-1 and J is TRBJ1-1; D perhaps matches TRBD1 (5 bases). Germline V gene sequence: CDR1 SGHAT, CDR2 FQDESV (reference sequence). V dropped 2 bases and J dropped 1 base, with 5 bases sitting between them. This CDR3 region has 13 residues. The CDR3 bases that were read are TGTGCCAGCAGCTTACAGGGGAACACTGAA. It is translated as CASSLQGNTE. The complete CDR3 protein is CASSLQGNTEAFF.

Notes on this clone: The CDR3 extends 3 residues past the end of the read, so its final part is completed from the germline J gene. This sequence joins TRBV19 and TRBJ2-3, with D perhaps matching TRBD2 (7 bases). Germline V gene sequence: CDR1 LNHDA, CDR2 SQIVND (reference sequence). The CDR3 runs 14 residues. Trimming cost V 3 bases and J 4 bases, with 11 bases left between them. CDR3 DNA, as far as it was read: TGTGCCAGTAGTATGGGGGGGCGCGCAGATACG. Amino acids: CASSMGGRADT. The entire CDR3 protein reads CASSMGGRADTQYF.

This clone was counted between two and nine times. The CDR3 DNA, read in part, is TGTGCCAGCAGACGAGACACTTACTCTGGAAACACC. Its protein is CASRRDTYSGNT. The whole CDR3 sequence reads CASRRDTYSGNTIYF. This rearrangement joins TRBV7-9 to TRBJ1-3; the D is unclear. The read gets to within 3 residues of the CDR3 end, and the germline J gene fills in the rest. The ends were cut back, 6 bases at V and 0 bases at J, with 12 bases in the middle. Germline V gene sequence: CDR1 SEHNR, CDR2 FQNEAQ (reference sequence). The CDR3 is made up of 15 amino acids.

In its sample, this clone was seen a few times. CDR3 amino acids: CASSKTSGSYEQYF. The DNA read from the CDR3 is TGCGCCAGCAGCAAGACTAGCGGATCCTACGAG. V gene TRBV5-1 combines with J gene TRBJ2-7, with TRBD2 identical over 9 bases. The sequence runs out 3 residues before the end of the CDR3; the remainder is reconstructed from the germline J gene. The V gene's germline CDR1 is SGHRS and CDR2 YFSETQ. With V trimmed by 4 bases and J by 1 base, 3 bases remained unmatched. The CDR3 is made up of 14 amino acids.

This clone showed up many times. The observed sequence ends 3 residues before the CDR3 terminus, with the missing tail filled in from the germline J gene. The chain uses TRBV19 and TRBJ2-3; 8 bases are a match to TRBD1. The CDR3 totals 16 residues. The junction had 10 bases not matched to a gene; V was cut back by 3 bases and J by 5 bases. Germline assignment: CDR1 LNHDA and CDR2 SQIVND (reference sequence). The CDR3 reads CASSISGQGLGDTQYF. The DNA read from the CDR3 is TGTGCCAGTAGTATCTCCGGACAGGGACTGGGAGATACG.

CDR3 DNA, as far as it was read: TGTGCCAGCAGTGGACTAGCGGGGGGGTACGAG. It translates to CASSGLAGGYE. The whole CDR3 sequence is CASSGLAGGYEQYF. The V and J genes are TRBV6-1 and TRBJ2-7; TRBD2 agrees at 14 bases. Read sequence stops 3 residues before the CDR3 end, and the germline J gene provides the missing end. V shed 4 bases and J 4 bases; nucleotides not matched to a gene: 0. The CDR3 spans 14 residues. The germline CDR1 and CDR2 sequences are MNHNS and SASEGT.

This clone was found a few times. The CDR3 end is not reached by the read, which stops 3 residues before it; the germline J gene fills it in. The J gene is TRBJ1-2, the V gene TRBV30; perhaps TRBD1 as D (6 bases). The CDR3 length is 15 residues. Germline CDR1 and CDR2: GTSNPN and SVGIG (reference sequence). V lost 0 bases and J 0 bases, leaving 11 bases between the germline ends. The CDR3 loop reads CAWSVGQNTNYGYTF. CDR3 bases read: TGTGCCTGGAGTGTAGGACAGAACACTAACTATGGC.

This clone occurred a few times. The read terminates 3 residues ahead of where the CDR3 ends, so the germline J gene completes it. V is TRBV18 and J is TRBJ1-4; 7 bases agree with TRBD1. There are 14 residues in the CDR3. The J segment lost 4 bases and the V segment lost 3 bases, leaving 2 bases of the junction unmatched. Germline CDR1 reads KGHSH; CDR2 reads LQKENI. Incomplete CDR3 DNA: TGTGCCAGCTCACCGGGACAGAGTAATGAAAAA. Translated: CASSPGQSNEK. Given in full, the CDR3 is CASSPGQSNEKLFF.

Details on this clone: The CDR3 goes on 3 residues after the read ends, and that part is filled in from the germline J gene. The genes are TRBV5-5 and TRBJ1-1; D is undetermined. This CDR3 is built from 13 residues. Trimming pared 1 base from V and 0 bases from J, leaving 4 bases between. Germline V gene lookup returns CDR1 SGHKS and CDR2 YYEKEE (reference sequence). Incomplete CDR3 DNA: TGTGCCAGCAGCTTGCTTGTGAACACTGAA. Protein sequence: CASSLLVNTE. The complete CDR3 reads CASSLLVNTEAFF.